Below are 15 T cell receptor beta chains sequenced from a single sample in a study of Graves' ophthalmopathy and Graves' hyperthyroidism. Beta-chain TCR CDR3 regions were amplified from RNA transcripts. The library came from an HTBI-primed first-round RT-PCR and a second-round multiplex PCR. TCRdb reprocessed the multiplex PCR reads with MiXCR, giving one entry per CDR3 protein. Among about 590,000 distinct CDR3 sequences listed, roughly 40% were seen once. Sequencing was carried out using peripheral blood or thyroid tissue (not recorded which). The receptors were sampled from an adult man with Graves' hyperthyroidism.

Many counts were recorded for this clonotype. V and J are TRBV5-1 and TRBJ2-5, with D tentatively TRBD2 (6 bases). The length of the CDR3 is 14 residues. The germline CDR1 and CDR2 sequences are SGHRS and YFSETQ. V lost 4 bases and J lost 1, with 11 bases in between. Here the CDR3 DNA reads TGCGCCAGCAGCCTCGGGGGAGCCCAAGAGACCCAGTACTTC. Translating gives CASSLGGAQETQYF.

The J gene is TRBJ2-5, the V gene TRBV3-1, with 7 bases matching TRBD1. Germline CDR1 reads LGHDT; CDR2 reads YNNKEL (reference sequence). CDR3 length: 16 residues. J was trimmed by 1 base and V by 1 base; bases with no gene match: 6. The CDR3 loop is CASSQVGTDSQETQYF. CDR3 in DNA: TGTGCCAGCAGCCAAGTAGGGACAGATAGCCAAGAGACCCAGTACTTC.

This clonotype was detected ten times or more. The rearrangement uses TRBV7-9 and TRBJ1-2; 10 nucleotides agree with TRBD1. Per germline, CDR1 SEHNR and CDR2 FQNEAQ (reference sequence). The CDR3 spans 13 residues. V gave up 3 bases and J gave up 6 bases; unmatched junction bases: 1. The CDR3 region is CASSFGTGDGYTF. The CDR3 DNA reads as TGTGCCAGCAGCTTCGGGACAGGGGATGGCTACACCTTC.

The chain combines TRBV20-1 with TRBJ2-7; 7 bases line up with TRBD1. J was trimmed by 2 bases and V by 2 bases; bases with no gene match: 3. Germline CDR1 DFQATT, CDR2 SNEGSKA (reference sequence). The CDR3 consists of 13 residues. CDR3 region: CSARQTGTYEQYF. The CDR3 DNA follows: TGCAGTGCTAGACAGACAGGGACCTACGAGCAGTACTTC.

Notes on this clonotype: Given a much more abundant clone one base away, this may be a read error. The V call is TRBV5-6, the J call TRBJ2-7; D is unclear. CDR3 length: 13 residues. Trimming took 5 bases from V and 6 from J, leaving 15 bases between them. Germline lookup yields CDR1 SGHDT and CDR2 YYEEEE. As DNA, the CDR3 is TGTGCCAGCAGTTCCTCGAGGATCGGCGAGCAGTACTTC. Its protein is CASSSSRIGEQYF.

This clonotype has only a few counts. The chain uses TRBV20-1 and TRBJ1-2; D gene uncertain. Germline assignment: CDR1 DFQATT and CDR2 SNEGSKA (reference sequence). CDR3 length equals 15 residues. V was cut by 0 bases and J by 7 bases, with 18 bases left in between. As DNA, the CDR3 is TGCAGTGCTAGAGATATTCCCGGGCGAAATCCTGGCTACACCTTC. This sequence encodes CSARDIPGRNPGYTF.

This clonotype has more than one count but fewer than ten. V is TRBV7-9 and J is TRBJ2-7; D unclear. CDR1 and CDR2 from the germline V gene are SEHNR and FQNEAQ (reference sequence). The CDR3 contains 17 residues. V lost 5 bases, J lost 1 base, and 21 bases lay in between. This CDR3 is CASSTPRAQLSSYEQYF. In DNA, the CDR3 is TGTGCCAGCAGCACCCCCCGGGCCCAGCTCTCTTCCTACGAGCAGTACTTC.

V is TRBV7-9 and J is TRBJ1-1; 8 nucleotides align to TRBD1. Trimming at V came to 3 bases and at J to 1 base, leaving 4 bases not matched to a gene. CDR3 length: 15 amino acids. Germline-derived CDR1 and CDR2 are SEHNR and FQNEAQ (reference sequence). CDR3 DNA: TGTGCCAGCAGCTTCCGGGACAGGACGAACACTGAAGCTTTCTTT. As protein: CASSFRDRTNTEAFF.

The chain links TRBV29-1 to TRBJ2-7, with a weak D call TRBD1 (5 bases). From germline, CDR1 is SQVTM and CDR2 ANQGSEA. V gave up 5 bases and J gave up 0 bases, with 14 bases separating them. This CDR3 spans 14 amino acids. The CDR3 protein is CSVSRGAVSYEQYF. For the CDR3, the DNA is TGCAGCGTTTCCCGTGGGGCAGTCTCCTACGAGCAGTACTTC.

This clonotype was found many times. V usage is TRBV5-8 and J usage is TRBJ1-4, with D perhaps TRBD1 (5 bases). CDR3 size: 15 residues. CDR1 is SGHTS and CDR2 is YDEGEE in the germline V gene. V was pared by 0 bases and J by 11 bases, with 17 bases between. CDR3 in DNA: TGTGCCAGCAGCTTGGGCGGGGTCCTTGGGGGGAAACTGTTTTTT. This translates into CASSLGGVLGGKLFF. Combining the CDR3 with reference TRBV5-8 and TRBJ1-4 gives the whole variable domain EAGVTQSPTHLIKTRGQQATLRCSPISGHTSVYWYQQALGLGLQFLLWYDEGEERNRGNFPPRFSGRQFPNYSSELNVNALELEDSALYLCASSLGGVLGGKLFFGSGTQLSVL.

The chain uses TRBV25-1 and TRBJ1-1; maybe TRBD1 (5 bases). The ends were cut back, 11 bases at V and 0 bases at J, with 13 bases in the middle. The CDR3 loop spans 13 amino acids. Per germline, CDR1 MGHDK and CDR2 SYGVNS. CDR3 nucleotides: TGTGCCCGACCGGGACTGGTGAACACTGAAGCTTTCTTT. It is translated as CARPGLVNTEAFF.

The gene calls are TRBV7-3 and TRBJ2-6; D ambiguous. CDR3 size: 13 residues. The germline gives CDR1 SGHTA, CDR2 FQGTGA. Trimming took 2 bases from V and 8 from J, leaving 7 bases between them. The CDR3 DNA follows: TGTGCCAGCAGCTTAGAAGGGTCCAACGTCCTGACTTTC. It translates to CASSLEGSNVLTF.

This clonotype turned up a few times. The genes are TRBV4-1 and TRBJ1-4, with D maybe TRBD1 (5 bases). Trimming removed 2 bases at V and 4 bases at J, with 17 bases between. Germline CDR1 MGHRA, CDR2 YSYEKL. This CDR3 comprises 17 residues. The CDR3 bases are TGCGCCAGCAGCCAATCCACAGGTGCGGGAGGTAATGAAAAACTGTTTTTT. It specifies CASSQSTGAGGNEKLFF.

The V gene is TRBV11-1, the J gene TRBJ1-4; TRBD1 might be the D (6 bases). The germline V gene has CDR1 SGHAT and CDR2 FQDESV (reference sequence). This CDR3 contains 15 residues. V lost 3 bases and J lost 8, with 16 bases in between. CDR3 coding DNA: TGTGCCAGCAGCTTGGCATCGGCAGGGGACGAAAAACTGTTTTTT. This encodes CASSLASAGDEKLFF.

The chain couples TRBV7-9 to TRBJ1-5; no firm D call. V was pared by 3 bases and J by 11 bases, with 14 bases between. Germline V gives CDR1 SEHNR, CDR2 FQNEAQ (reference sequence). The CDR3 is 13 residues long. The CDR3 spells CASSFPGRETQHF. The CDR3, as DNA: TGTGCCAGCAGCTTCCCAGGACGGGAGACCCAGCATTTT.